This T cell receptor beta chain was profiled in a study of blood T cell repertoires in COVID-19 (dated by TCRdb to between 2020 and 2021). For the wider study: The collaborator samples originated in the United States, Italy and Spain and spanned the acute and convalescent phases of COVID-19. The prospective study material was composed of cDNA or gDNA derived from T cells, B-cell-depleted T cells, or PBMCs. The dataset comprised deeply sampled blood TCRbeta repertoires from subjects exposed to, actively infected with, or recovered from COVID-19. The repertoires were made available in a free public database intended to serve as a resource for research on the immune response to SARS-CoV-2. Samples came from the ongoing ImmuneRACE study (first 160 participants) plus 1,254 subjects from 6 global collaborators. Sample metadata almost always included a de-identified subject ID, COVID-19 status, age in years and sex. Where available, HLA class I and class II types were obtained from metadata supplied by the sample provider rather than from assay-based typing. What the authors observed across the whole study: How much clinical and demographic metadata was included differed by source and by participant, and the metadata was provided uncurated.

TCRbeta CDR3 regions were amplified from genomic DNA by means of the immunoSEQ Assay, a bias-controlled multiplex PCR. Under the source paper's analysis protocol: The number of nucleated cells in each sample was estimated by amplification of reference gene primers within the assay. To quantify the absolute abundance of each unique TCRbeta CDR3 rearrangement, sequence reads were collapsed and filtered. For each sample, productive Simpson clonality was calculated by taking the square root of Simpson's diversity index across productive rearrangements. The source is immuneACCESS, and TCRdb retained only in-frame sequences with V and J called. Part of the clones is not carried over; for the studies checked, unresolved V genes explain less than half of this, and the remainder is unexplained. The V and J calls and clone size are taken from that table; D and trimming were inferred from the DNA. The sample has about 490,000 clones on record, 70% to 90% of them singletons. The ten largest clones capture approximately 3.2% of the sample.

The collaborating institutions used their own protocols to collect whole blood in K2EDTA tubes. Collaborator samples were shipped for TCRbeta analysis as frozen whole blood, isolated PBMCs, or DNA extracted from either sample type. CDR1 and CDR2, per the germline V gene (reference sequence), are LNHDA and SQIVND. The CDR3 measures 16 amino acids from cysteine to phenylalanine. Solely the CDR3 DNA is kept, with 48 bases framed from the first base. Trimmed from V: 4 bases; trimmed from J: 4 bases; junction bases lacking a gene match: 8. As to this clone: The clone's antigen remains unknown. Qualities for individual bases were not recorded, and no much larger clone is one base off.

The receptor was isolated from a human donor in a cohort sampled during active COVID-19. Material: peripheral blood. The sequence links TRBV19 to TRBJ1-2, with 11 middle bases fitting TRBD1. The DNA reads TGTGCCAGTAGTACCTCCGGGACAGGGGGGACCTATGGCTACACCTTC. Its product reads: CASSTSGTGGTYGYTF.